The source of this T cell receptor (beta chain) is a study of PD-L1 blockade in urothelial cancer. Study details: Blood drawn 3 weeks (second dose) and 6 weeks after treatment start was analyzed.

Sample time point: peripheral blood 6 weeks after treatment start. Patient sample counts ranged from 1 to 8, pretreatment and on-treatment. The CDR3 spans 16 residues. Per germline, CDR1 KGHSH and CDR2 LQKENI. V was pared by 2 bases and J by 5 bases, with 10 bases of the junction left unmatched. The investigators introduced synthetic TCR analog templates into each PCR as spikes. TCRdb's copy holds only in-frame clones and misses some; the assay was immunoSEQ multiplex PCR. The profile covers 45,000 to 55,000 clones, with approximately 86% appearing a single time and 1.9% taken by the ten largest. This receptor was obtained from a man aged 50 to 60 with urothelial cancer. Sample: PBMCs, taken around atezolizumab (anti-PD-L1) treatment. This chain uses TRBV18 with TRBJ2-7; 9 bases agree with TRBD2. CDR3 sequence (DNA): TGTGCCAGCTCACCATTAGCGGGGGCCCTTCTTGACGAGCAGTACTTC. Amino acid sequence: CASSPLAGALLDEQYF.